The sequence of this T cell receptor (beta chain) was determined in a study of T cells in Graves' hyperthyroidism and ophthalmopathy. Study-level results: The majority of expanded thyroid clonotypes above 0.001 also appeared in blood.

In germline, CDR1 is SQVTM, CDR2 ANQGSEA. Trimming shortened V by 4 bases and J by 6 bases, and 12 bases separated the two germline ends. The CDR3 consists of 13 residues. This clonotype was picked up a small number of times. Its cognate antigen is unknown. The investigators amplified TCR beta CDR3 regions from RNA transcripts. The TCR CDR3 first-round RT-PCR relied on the HTBI primer set. TCRdb passed the multiplex PCR reads through MiXCR, listing each CDR3 protein once. Among roughly 180,000 distinct CDR3 sequences listed, 15% to 20% were seen once. It was considered stable Graves' hyperthyroidism when ophthalmopathy did not progress within 18 months. Patients were excluded because of uncontrolled infection, other autoimmune disease, pregnancy or lactation. Out of less than 12 ml of fresh peripheral blood came the PBMCs.

The sample was blood. The chain employs TRBV29-1 and TRBJ1-4, with D tentatively TRBD1 (5 bases). The sequence derives from a woman aged 45-65 years with Graves' hyperthyroidism. For the CDR3, the DNA is TGCAGCGTTGCGAGGGGTAGTGATGAAAAACTGTTTTTT. It encodes CSVARGSDEKLFF.